Presented here are 10 T cell receptor beta chains from one specimen sequenced in a study of shared clonotypes between healthy human individuals. Clones were sequenced by immunoSEQ multiplex PCR, and TCRdb holds only the in-frame ones, with some missing. The sample contains some 2,100,000 clones, 95% of which appear only once. Sequencing was done on a sample of naive CD4+ T cells sorted from blood. Noted subset: CD45RA+ positively selected. The receptors here all came from a man aged 18 to 29 in good health.

The genes are TRBV28 and TRBJ2-7; TRBD2 is a possible D gene (6 bases). Trimming shortened V by 5 bases and J by 4 bases, and 18 bases separated the two germline ends. This CDR3 has 15 residues. Germline V gene lookup returns CDR1 MDHEN and CDR2 SYDVKM. The CDR3 loop reads CASSPQTSQGYEQYF. The CDR3, as DNA: TGTGCCAGCAGTCCACAGACTAGTCAGGGTTACGAGCAGTACTTC.

The CDR3 loop reads CASSNGQGASIETQYF. CDR3 in DNA: TGTGCCAGCAGCAACGGACAGGGGGCCTCCATAGAGACCCAGTACTTC. The V and J genes are TRBV7-3 and TRBJ2-5; TRBD1 matches at 11 bases. Germline V lookup: CDR1 SGHTA, CDR2 FQGTGA. J gave up 4 bases and V 5 bases, and 9 bases lay outside the gene matches. This CDR3 has 16 amino acids.

V gene TRBV5-1 combines with J gene TRBJ1-3; D unclear. Trimming pared 1 base from V and 3 bases from J, leaving 11 bases between. The germline CDR1 and CDR2 sequences are SGHRS and YFSETQ. This CDR3 is 15 amino acids long. The CDR3 DNA reads TGCGCCAGCAGCTTGTCCGGCGCCGATGGAAACACCATATATTTT. Encoded protein: CASSLSGADGNTIYF.

This clone has only one observation. This sequence joins TRBV14 and TRBJ1-5; D remains unclear. V lost 4 bases, J lost 4 bases, and 8 bases lay in between. The CDR3 has 13 residues. From germline, CDR1 is SGHDN and CDR2 FVKESK. The chain's CDR3 is CASSPPPNQPQHF. In DNA form, the CDR3 reads TGTGCCAGCAGCCCCCCCCCGAATCAGCCCCAGCATTTT.

The chain recombines TRBV18 with TRBJ1-1; TRBD1 matches 9 bases. The germline gives CDR1 KGHSH, CDR2 LQKENI. V lost 3 bases and J lost 2; bases outside the gene matches: 10. The CDR3 has 17 residues. CDR3 protein: CASSPAGTGFGNTEAFF. The CDR3 nucleotides are TGTGCCAGCTCACCTGCCGGGACAGGGTTTGGAAACACTGAAGCTTTCTTT.

The chain links TRBV6-6 to TRBJ1-3; 7 bases match TRBD1. This CDR3 has 14 amino acids. With V trimmed by 6 bases and J by 8 bases, 10 bases remained unmatched. CDR1 and CDR2 (germline): MNHNY, SVGAGI (reference sequence). This CDR3 is CASRRQGDADTIYF. Here the CDR3 DNA reads TGTGCCAGCAGAAGACAGGGTGACGCGGACACCATATATTTT.

Only one count was recorded for this clone. The gene calls are TRBV5-1 and TRBJ1-4; D gene ambiguous. Germline V gives CDR1 SGHRS, CDR2 YFSETQ. Trimming took off 4 bases at V and 8 bases at J, with 15 bases between the two ends. The CDR3 has 14 amino acids. CDR3 loop: CASSPTGSGEKLFF. For the CDR3, the DNA is TGCGCCAGCAGCCCGACTGGATCTGGGGAAAAACTGTTTTTT.

This clone was observed a single time. The chain combines TRBV25-1 with TRBJ2-1; D gene uncertain. Germline values: CDR1 MGHDK, CDR2 SYGVNS. The V end was cut by 4 bases, the J end by 6 bases, with 19 bases between. The CDR3 spans 16 residues. CDR3: CASSGLGVVEANEQFF. The DNA for the CDR3 is TGTGCCAGCAGTGGGCTTGGGGTCGTAGAAGCCAATGAGCAGTTCTTC.

This clone was seen only once. This chain joins TRBV7-6 and TRBJ1-6; TRBD1 might be the D (5 bases). This CDR3 comprises 15 residues. CDR1 and CDR2 (germline): SGHVS, FNYEAQ. Trimming took off 1 base at V and 6 bases at J, with 10 bases between the two ends. CDR3 bases: TGTGCCAGCAGCTTAGGCGGGGGAAGTAATTCACCCCTCCACTTT. Encoded protein: CASSLGGGSNSPLHF.

This clone appeared a single time. Other DNA sequences in the sample encode the same CDR3. The DNA of the CDR3 is TGCAGTGCTACTGATGGCTATGGCTACACCTTC. Its translation is CSATDGYGYTF. The chain employs TRBV20-1 and TRBJ1-2; D is undetermined. The CDR3 has 11 residues. V lost 4 bases and J 4 bases, leaving 7 bases between the germline ends. The germline CDR1 and CDR2 sequences are DFQATT and SNEGSKA (reference sequence).